This T cell receptor beta chain originates from a study of cytomegalovirus exposure and HLA in healthy donors. In the study overall: It was reported in a later analysis that the 120 validation repertoires used the same platform as the approximately 670 first-cohort repertoires. Study-level findings and limits: Cytomegalovirus association was listed for 164 TCR beta chains. For most TCR sequences rarity was the rule, although some public TCRs occurred in many donors.

The method was immunoSEQ multiplex PCR; TCRdb's version includes in-frame clones alone and lacks a portion of them. The repertoire consists of about 200,000 clones, with 80% to 90% occurring once and the leading ten covering about 2%. In germline, CDR1 is SGHTA, CDR2 FQGTGA. V lost 0 bases and J 6 bases, leaving 11 bases between the germline ends. CDR3 length: 14 amino acids. Points on this clone: Its target is unknown.

The donors were in the approximately 110-subject validation cohort; that cohort was separate from the roughly 730-subject first cohort. This chain connects TRBV7-3 to TRBJ1-2; maybe TRBD1 (6 bases). The sequencing input was PBMCs. This TCR was sampled from a woman under 30 in good health and CMV-seropositive. The chain's CDR3 is CASSLTGRGDGYTF. CDR3 coding DNA: TGTGCCAGCAGCTTAACAGGGAGGGGGGATGGCTACACCTTC.